This note documents a single T cell receptor (beta chain) sequence. It has no known antigen specificity. No base qualities exist here, and no much larger clone lies one base off it. The collaborating institutions used their own protocols to collect whole blood in K2EDTA tubes. For TCRbeta analysis, collaborator samples were shipped as frozen whole blood, as isolated PBMCs, or as DNA extracted from either sample type. The data originate from a study of blood T cell repertoires in COVID-19 (dated by TCRdb to 2019 to 2021). The study in broad terms: Samples from collaborators originated in the United States, Italy and Spain and spanned both the acute and convalescent phases of COVID-19. The prospective study material was composed of cDNA or gDNA derived from T cells, B-cell-depleted T cells, or PBMCs. Subjects who had been exposed to COVID-19, were actively infected with it, or had recovered from it provided the deeply sampled blood TCRbeta repertoires that made up the dataset. The repertoires were made available in a free public database intended to serve as a resource for research on the immune response to SARS-CoV-2. The samples were drawn from two sources: the first 160 participants of the ongoing ImmuneRACE study, and 950 to 1,500 subjects contributed by 6 global collaborators. A de-identified subject ID, COVID-19 status, age in years and sex were almost always included in the sample metadata. Where HLA class I and class II types were available, the types were taken from metadata supplied by the sample provider, not from assay-based typing.

On the study overall, not on this receptor specifically: How much clinical and demographic metadata was included differed by source and by participant, and the metadata was provided uncurated.

TCRbeta CDR3 regions were amplified from genomic DNA by means of the immunoSEQ Assay, a bias-controlled multiplex PCR. The authors processed their data as follows. The number of nucleated cells in each sample was estimated from the amplification of reference gene primers within the assay. To quantify the absolute abundance of each unique TCRbeta CDR3 rearrangement, sequence reads were collapsed and filtered. For each sample, productive Simpson clonality was calculated by taking the square root of Simpson's diversity index across productive rearrangements. Sourced from immuneACCESS, this table was stored by TCRdb with only in-frame sequences that have V and J called. A share of the clones is absent; for the studies checked, an unresolved V gene accounts for under half, and the remainder has no known explanation. Clonal size and the V and J genes are those of that table, whereas D and trimming came from the DNA. The sample data list 69,000 or so clones, and 70% to 90% of these were observed just once. The leading ten clones occupy about 4.8% of the sample.

As encoded in the germline V gene, CDR1 is SGHDT while CDR2 is YYEEEE. Inclusive of the bounding cysteine and phenylalanine, the CDR3 is 14 residues long. Only the CDR3 portion is preserved as DNA: 42 bases, with reading frame beginning at the first base. Trimming at the junction amounts to 4 bases on V and 3 bases on J, and the germline ends lie 13 bases apart. This clonotype was obtained from a woman of 80 years or more with active or convalescent COVID-19. The V and J segments used are TRBV5-6 and TRBJ1-2, with the D segment identity uncertain. The source material was peripheral blood. In nucleotide form, the sequence is TGTGCCAGCAGCCTACTTACAGTCGACTATGGCTACACCTTC. Its translation is CASSLLTVDYGYTF.